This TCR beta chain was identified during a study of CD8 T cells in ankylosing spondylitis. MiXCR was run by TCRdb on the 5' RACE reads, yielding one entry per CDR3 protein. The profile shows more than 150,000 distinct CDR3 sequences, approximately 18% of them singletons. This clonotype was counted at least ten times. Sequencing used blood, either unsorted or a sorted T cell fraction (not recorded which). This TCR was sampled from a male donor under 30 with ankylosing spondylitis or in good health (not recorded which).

Written as DNA, the CDR3 is TGTGCCAGCAGCCATTTTTCGGAGCTTCGGGAGACCCAGTACTTC. Translating gives CASSHFSELRETQYF. The J gene is TRBJ2-5, the V gene TRBV14; D call uncertain. V lost 3 bases, J lost 5 bases, and 16 bases lay in between. Germline values: CDR1 SGHDN, CDR2 FVKESK. The CDR3 spans 15 residues.